The clone carrying this T cell receptor (beta chain) was recorded many times. Its target is unknown. This sample stems from a study of early T cells in non-severe SARS-CoV-2 infection. V was pared by 2 bases and J by 3 bases, with 12 bases between. CDR1 and CDR2 from the germline V gene are SGHDT and YYEEEE. CDR3 length: 14 amino acids. Broader study findings: Anti-spike CD8 responses were favored in VDJdb matching, and private and CD4 specificities were missed.

cDNA molecules, individually, were tagged with unique molecular identifiers. Using its own MiXCR run on the 5' RACE reads, TCRdb lists one record per CDR3 protein. The data contain 90,000 to 100,000 distinct CDR3 sequences, over 10% of them seen just once; the ten biggest clones take up about 2%. Sequenced material: whole blood. The clonotype originates from an adult who was a healthcare worker with PCR-confirmed SARS-CoV-2 infection or an uninfected control (not recorded which). This sequence joins TRBV5-6 and TRBJ2-7, with D maybe TRBD1 (5 bases). The CDR3 DNA is TGTGCCAGCAGCTTCGGAACAGGAAGCTACGAGCAGTACTTC. As protein: CASSFGTGSYEQYF.